Below are 18 T cell receptor beta chains sequenced from a single sample in a study of blood T cell repertoires in COVID-19. The protocol was immunoSEQ multiplex PCR, while the TCRdb copy is restricted to in-frame clones and leaves out a portion. Of 380,000 or so clones in the sample, roughly 90% were seen once. The sequenced sample consisted of peripheral blood. The origin of the receptors is a man aged 40-49 years with acute or convalescent COVID-19.

CDR3 DNA: TGTGCCAGCAGCTCGCGGGGACAGGGGAGGTTCTTCTTC. Translation: CASSSRGQGRFFF. The chain has TRBV7-3 and TRBJ2-1, with 10 bases fitting TRBD1. CDR3 length: 13 amino acids. The V gene's germline CDR1 is SGHTA and CDR2 FQGTGA. V dropped 4 bases and J dropped 16; count of bases not matched to a gene: 10.

The chain joins TRBV11-3 to TRBJ2-3; 8 nucleotides agree with TRBD1. Germline V gene sequence: CDR1 SGHNT, CDR2 YENEEA. CDR3 length: 14 amino acids. V dropped 5 bases and J dropped 5; count of bases not matched to a gene: 6. Here the CDR3 DNA reads TGTGCCAGCAGCCCCGACAGGGGAGGAGATACGCAGTATTTT. Protein: CASSPDRGGDTQYF.

This clone was detected only a few times. This chain connects TRBV7-2 to TRBJ1-5, with 10 bases lining up with TRBD1. With 5 bases clipped from V and 0 bases from J, the junction kept 4 bases outside the gene matches. The CDR3 is 16 residues long. The germline V gene has CDR1 SGHTA and CDR2 FQGNSA. The CDR3 sequence: CASSAWTGGSNQPQHF. CDR3 DNA: TGTGCCAGCAGCGCCTGGACAGGGGGTAGCAATCAGCCCCAGCATTTT. Variable domain in full (rest from reference TRBV7-2 and TRBJ1-5): GAGVSQSPSNKVTEKGKDVELRCDPISGHTALYWYRQSLGQGLEFLIYFQGNSAPDKSGLPSDRFSAERTGGSVSTLTIQRTQQEDSAVYLCASSAWTGGSNQPQHFGDGTRLSIL.

J is TRBJ2-1 and V is TRBV7-3; a weak D match, TRBD1 (5 bases). The CDR3 contains 14 residues. In germline, CDR1 is SGHTA, CDR2 FQGTGA. Trimming removed 6 bases from V and 8 bases from J, with 17 bases in between. The CDR3 bases are TGTGCCAGCAGACGCCAGGGCCTTTCGGATGAGCAGTTCTTC. Its translation is CASRRQGLSDEQFF.

The gene calls are TRBV27 and TRBJ1-5; D is unclear. The CDR3 totals 13 residues. The germline gives CDR1 MNHEY, CDR2 SMNVEV (reference sequence). Trimming removed 6 bases at V and 0 bases at J, with 6 bases between. The CDR3 is CASRQYSNQPQHF. CDR3 in DNA: TGTGCCAGCAGACAGTATAGCAATCAGCCCCAGCATTTT.

V and J are TRBV30 and TRBJ1-5; no clear D gene. This CDR3 is built from 15 residues. CDR1 is GTSNPN and CDR2 is SVGIG in the germline V gene (reference sequence). Trimming shortened V by 0 bases and J by 2 bases, and 11 bases separated the two germline ends. The DNA of the CDR3 is TGTGCCTGGAGTGTACGCGGTTATGGCAATCAGCCCCAGCATTTT. Its translation is CAWSVRGYGNQPQHF.

V is TRBV5-1 and J is TRBJ1-3; TRBD1 agrees at 7 bases. Germline lookup yields CDR1 SGHRS and CDR2 YFSETQ. This CDR3 spans 15 amino acids. The trim removed 2 bases at V and 0 bases at J, leaving 2 bases unmatched. CDR3 DNA sequence: TGCGCCAGCAGCTTACGACAGGGCTCTGGAAACACCATATATTTT. Encoded protein: CASSLRQGSGNTIYF.

The chain joins TRBV3-1 (or the pseudogene TRBV3-2) to TRBJ1-5; no firm D call. The CDR3 totals 14 residues. CDR1 and CDR2 (germline): LGHDT, YNNKEL (reference sequence). Trimming pared 6 bases from V and 5 bases from J, leaving 14 bases between. The CDR3 DNA follows: TGTGCCAGCAGTACCGACATTTCCTATCAGCCCCAGCATTTT. Residues: CASSTDISYQPQHF.

The chain employs TRBV14 and TRBJ1-1, with 7 nucleotides matching TRBD1. Germline assignment: CDR1 SGHDN and CDR2 FVKESK. CDR3 length equals 16 residues. J was trimmed by 0 bases and V by 6 bases; bases with no gene match: 10. CDR3 nucleotide sequence: TGTGCCAGCAGGGAAACAGGGGCGGTCATGAACACTGAAGCTTTCTTT. It codes for CASRETGAVMNTEAFF. The whole variable domain, remainder taken from reference TRBV14 and TRBJ1-1, is EAGVTQFPSHSVIEKGQTVTLRCDPISGHDNLYWYRRVMGKEIKFLLHFVKESKQDESGMPNNRFLAERTGGTYSTLKVQPAELEDSGVYFCASRETGAVMNTEAFFGQGTRLTVV.

The rearrangement uses TRBV7-8 and TRBJ1-6, with a weak D call TRBD1 (5 bases). V lost 6 bases and J lost 5, with 14 bases in between. This CDR3 contains 15 residues. The germline V gene encodes CDR1 SGHVS and CDR2 FQNEAQ. For the CDR3, the DNA is TGTGCCAGCAGGCGGGGGAGGTTAGATAATTCACCCCTCCACTTT. Amino acid sequence: CASRRGRLDNSPLHF. Drawing the rest from reference TRBV7-8 and TRBJ1-6, the complete variable domain is GAGVSQSPRYKVAKRGQDVALRCDPISGHVSLFWYQQALGQGPEFLTYFQNEAQLDKSGLPSDRFFAERPEGSVSTLKIQRTQQEDSAVYLCASRRGRLDNSPLHFGNGTRLTVT.

The genes are TRBV5-8 and TRBJ1-4; 7 nucleotides agree with TRBD1. Germline CDR1 and CDR2: SGHTS and YDEGEE. CDR3 length: 14 amino acids. The V and J ends lost 2 bases and 7 bases, in that order; junction bases with no gene match: 5. CDR3 sequence (DNA): TGTGCCAGCAGCTTAGACAGGGTGGGTGAAAAACTGTTTTTT. Residues: CASSLDRVGEKLFF.

The chain joins TRBV27 to TRBJ1-2, with D possibly matching TRBD1 (5 bases). Germline V gives CDR1 MNHEY, CDR2 SMNVEV (reference sequence). Trimming left V 4 bases short and J 6 bases short, with 21 bases between. The CDR3 is made up of 16 amino acids. CDR3 residues: CASSSKWGRGGDGYTF. The CDR3 region has the DNA TGTGCCAGCAGTTCAAAATGGGGCCGGGGGGGTGATGGCTACACCTTC.

This clone has just one count. J is TRBJ2-1 and V is TRBV27; TRBD1 is a possible D gene (5 bases). Deletions cut 2 bases from V and 3 bases from J, with 14 bases between. The germline V gene has CDR1 MNHEY and CDR2 SMNVEV (reference sequence). There are 16 residues in the CDR3. The CDR3 reads CASSLVAGSLYNEQFF. CDR3 in DNA: TGTGCCAGCAGTTTAGTTGCAGGGTCCCTCTACAATGAGCAGTTCTTC.

DNA for the CDR3: TGTGCCAGCAGCCCGGGGACTAGCACAGATACGCAGTATTTT. Translation: CASSPGTSTDTQYF. The rearrangement links TRBV7-9 to TRBJ2-3; D may be TRBD2 (6 bases). The germline V and J ends were trimmed by 5 bases and 0 bases, with 9 bases remaining between them. CDR1 and CDR2 (germline): SEHNR, FQNEAQ (reference sequence). This CDR3 spans 14 amino acids.

This clone was seen once. V usage is TRBV3-1 (or the pseudogene TRBV3-2) and J usage is TRBJ1-2; TRBD1 agrees at 7 bases. Germline CDR1 reads LGHDT; CDR2 reads YNNKEL (reference sequence). The V and J ends lost 6 bases and 8 bases, in that order; junction bases with no gene match: 9. The CDR3 contains 13 residues. CDR3 region: CASSFHQGGGYTF. The CDR3 region has the DNA TGTGCCAGCAGTTTCCACCAGGGGGGCGGCTACACCTTC.

The CDR3 loop is CASRPITGTGGYYNEQFF. The DNA of the CDR3 is TGTGCCAGCAGGCCAATCACCGGGACAGGGGGTTACTACAATGAGCAGTTCTTC. The rearrangement uses TRBV11-2 and TRBJ2-1, with 11 positions matching TRBD1. The V gene end was trimmed by 6 bases and the J gene end by 3 bases; junction bases not matched to a gene: 13. This CDR3 is built from 18 residues. The germline gives CDR1 SGHAT, CDR2 FQNNGV.

This chain links TRBV19 with TRBJ1-2; 7 bases are a match to TRBD1. CDR3 length: 14 amino acids. J gave up 4 bases and V 3 bases, and 5 bases lay outside the gene matches. Germline V gene data show CDR1 as LNHDA and CDR2 as SQIVND (reference sequence). CDR3 residues: CASSIGRDSYGYTF. The CDR3 coding sequence is TGTGCCAGTAGTATCGGTCGGGACAGCTATGGCTACACCTTC.

The gene calls are TRBV28 and TRBJ2-5; 8 bases fit TRBD1. The CDR3 spans 14 residues. Germline lookup yields CDR1 MDHEN and CDR2 SYDVKM. The J segment lost 4 bases and the V segment lost 9 bases, leaving 10 bases of the junction unmatched. The DNA for the CDR3 is TGTGCCAGTGAGGCAGGGGGCGTGAGAGAGACCCAGTACTTC. It is translated as CASEAGGVRETQYF.